The text below deals with one T cell receptor (beta chain). RNA in amounts of about 0.5 to 1 ug was reverse transcribed with random hexamers. The CDR3 of TCR beta was amplified by immunoSEQ multiplex PCR across 54 Vbeta and 13 Jbeta. TCRdb reprocessed the immunoSEQ multiplex PCR reads via MiXCR and lists one record per CDR3 protein. The data show 200,000 or so distinct CDR3 sequences, approximately 95% seen once. CDR3 length: 15 residues. The V end lost 3 bases, the J end lost 2 bases, and 16 bases lay between the germline ends. Germline CDR1 and CDR2: DFQATT and SNEGSKA (reference sequence). The data derive from a study of CD8 T cells in Susac syndrome.

The sequence derives from a human donor with Susac syndrome. The J gene is TRBJ2-5, the V gene TRBV20-1, with D possibly matching TRBD2 (5 bases). The sample comprised CD4+ T cells from PBMCs. CDR3 residues: CSASSHRDGQETQYF. The CDR3 DNA reads as TGCAGTGCTAGTAGCCATCGGGATGGGCAAGAGACCCAGTACTTC.